What follows describes a single TCR beta chain. This clonotype turned up a few times. The target of this receptor is not known. Base qualities are not recorded, but no much larger clone differs from it by a single base. Library generation was performed with PCR. TCRdb shows the sequencer as Illumina HiSeq 2500. TCR libraries were prepared with molecular barcoding, using unique molecular identifiers to normalize TCRbeta repertoire quantification. The public reads were reprocessed in TCRdb via fastp at Q25 and MiXCR, keeping in-frame beta chains. Identical CDR3 protein sequences are pooled into one entry, listed with their most common genes and DNA. Across this sample there are about 100,000 distinct CDR3 sequences, with about 6.5% seen only once. The ten largest account for roughly 23% of the sample. The CDR3, from cysteine to phenylalanine, totals 13 residues. Of the read, only the CDR3 DNA is kept; its 39 bases are in frame from base 1. The V and J ends are trimmed by 5 bases and 8 bases, leaving 13 bases between them. CDR1 and CDR2 (DFQATT, SNEGSKA) derive from the germline V gene (reference sequence).

The label giving this sample's treatment or condition can be read as: allogeneic hematopoietic cell transplantation with graft depleted of TCRalphabeta T cells and CD19 B cells. The transplant recipients were children given TCRalphabeta/CD19-depleted allogeneic hematopoietic cell grafts. The entry originates in a study of T-cell reconstitution after alpha-beta-depleted transplantation in children (dated by TCRdb to between 2015 and 2016). A note on the overall study: Using TCR repertoire profiling, the study quantitatively followed how T-cell immune reconstitution unfolded in children after TCRalphabeta/CD19-depleted allogeneic hematopoietic cell transplantation.

What the study reported, not specific to this receptor: Apparently early alphabetaT-cell count recovery about two months after transplant reportedly relied on only several hundred rapidly expanded clones derived from non-depleted graft cells. In some patients, the high TCRbeta diversity seen at day 60 was put down to recipient T cells and intrathymic progenitors that had survived conditioning. Hyperexpanded clone frequencies declined over subsequent months; after one year, T-cell counts and TCRbeta diversity were mostly attributed to newly produced T cells.

This TCR derives from a male patient aged 2 to 9 who had a stem cell transplant for acute lymphoblastic leukemia, so the T cells may come from the graft donor. Recombination linked TRBV20-1 to TRBJ1-6; the D gene is possibly TRBD1, with 6 bases matching. The sample was PBMCs, mostly from graft donor cells, taken 360 days after TCRalphabeta/CD19-depleted stem cell transplant. The DNA is as follows: TGCAGTGCTCCAGGGGAGTGGGATTCACCCCTCCACTTT. This yields the protein CSAPGEWDSPLHF.